This T cell receptor beta chain was recovered during a study of blood T cell repertoires in COVID-19. Overall study context: Samples taken during acute and convalescent COVID-19 were collected in the United States, Italy and Spain. From T cells, B-cell-depleted T cells, or PBMCs came the material, which was cDNA or gDNA.

The CDR3 has 15 amino acids. V was pared by 3 bases and J by 1 base, with 6 bases between. Germline values: CDR1 KGHDR, CDR2 SFDVKD. Source study methods: By means of reference gene primer amplification, nucleated cell counts were estimated. Sequencing was performed with immunoSEQ multiplex PCR; in TCRdb, only in-frame clones are kept and a portion is missing. D and trimming come from the DNA, and the V and J calls and clone size come from that table. The data hold fewer than 55,000 clones, with 65% to 85% observed a single time. The receptor was derived from a man between 45 and 60 years old with acute or convalescent COVID-19. Sequenced material: peripheral blood. This sequence joins TRBV24-1 and TRBJ2-6; D is possibly TRBD1 (5 bases). As DNA, the CDR3 is TGTGCCACCAGTGATCCAGGGTCTGGGGCCAACGTCCTGACTTTC. It translates to CATSDPGSGANVLTF.